These 30 T cell receptor beta chains came from one sample sequenced in a study of PD-L1 blockade in urothelial cancer. Generated by immunoSEQ multiplex PCR, the TCRdb table keeps only in-frame clones and is missing some. The sample shows 100,000 or so clones, about 90% of them seen only once. The source was PBMCs, collected around atezolizumab (anti-PD-L1) treatment. All receptors derive from a woman older than 75 with urothelial cancer.

The CDR3 region is CASSPPREGKGEQFF. The CDR3, as DNA: TGTGCCAGCAGCCCCCCGAGGGAAGGTAAAGGTGAGCAGTTCTTC. This rearrangement joins TRBV11-3 to TRBJ2-1; the D gene is possibly TRBD2 (5 bases). CDR1 SGHNT and CDR2 YENEEA come from the germline V gene. The CDR3 extends over 15 amino acids. Deletions cut 5 bases from V and 9 bases from J, with 20 bases between.

This chain connects TRBV2 to TRBJ2-6, with D possibly TRBD1 on 6 matching bases. This CDR3 contains 17 residues. In germline, CDR1 is SNHLY, CDR2 FYNNEI. Trimming stripped 8 bases from V and 0 bases from J, with 17 bases between. CDR3 nucleotide sequence: TGTGCCAGCGAACTGCCCCGAGGGGGCTCTGGGGCCAACGTCCTGACTTTC. Protein product: CASELPRGGSGANVLTF.

This clone was found a few times. The chain employs TRBV5-1 and TRBJ1-1; 7 nucleotides agree with TRBD1. Looked up from germline, CDR1 is SGHRS and CDR2 is YFSETQ. V was clipped by 4 bases and J by 1 base; unmatched bases: 7. The CDR3 has 15 residues. The CDR3 is CASSPNPGGNTEAFF. The DNA of the CDR3 is TGCGCCAGCAGCCCCAACCCAGGGGGGAACACTGAAGCTTTCTTT.

This chain uses TRBV11-2 with TRBJ1-2; the match to TRBD1 covers 7 bases. V shed 2 bases, J shed 6 bases, and the junction held 9 bases outside the gene matches. The CDR3 spans 15 residues. CDR1 and CDR2 (germline): SGHAT, FQNNGV. The CDR3 sequence is CASSLQVGDSDGYTF. CDR3 nucleotide sequence: TGTGCCAGCAGCTTACAGGTTGGGGACAGTGATGGCTACACCTTC.

The V and J genes are TRBV28 and TRBJ2-1; TRBD1 agrees at 7 bases. Germline CDR1 MDHEN, CDR2 SYDVKM. CDR3 length equals 14 residues. V shed 7 bases, J shed 3 bases, and the junction held 6 bases outside the gene matches. For the CDR3, the DNA is TGTGCCAGCACTGGGACAGCTTTCTACAATGAGCAGTTCTTC. This translates into CASTGTAFYNEQFF. The variable domain in full, with the rest retrieved from reference TRBV28 and TRBJ2-1, is DVKVTQSSRYLVKRTGEKVFLECVQDMDHENMFWYRQDPGLGLRLIYFSYDVKMKEKGDIPEGYSVSREKKERFSLILESASTNQTSMYLCASTGTAFYNEQFFGPGTRLTVL.

The CDR3 nucleotides read TGTGCCAGTAGTATTTCATTGCAGCGTGGAGCCGGGGAGCTGTTTTTT. The encoded protein is CASSISLQRGAGELFF. The V gene is TRBV19, the J gene TRBJ2-2; D is unresolved. Per the germline V gene, CDR1 is LNHDA and CDR2 is SQIVND (reference sequence). This CDR3 region has 16 residues. V was pared by 3 bases and J by 6 bases, with 17 bases between. The variable domain in full, with the rest retrieved from reference TRBV19 and TRBJ2-2, is DGGITQSPKYLFRKEGQNVTLSCEQNLNHDAMYWYRQDPGQGLRLIYYSQIVNDFQKGDIAEGYSVSREKKESFPLTVTSAQKNPTAFYLCASSISLQRGAGELFFGEGSRLTVL.

This rearrangement joins TRBV28 to TRBJ2-5; 9 positions match TRBD2. Trimming took 6 bases from V and 5 from J; bases not matched to a gene: 10. CDR1 and CDR2 from the germline V gene are MDHEN and SYDVKM. The CDR3 has 15 amino acids. For the CDR3, the DNA is TGTGCCAGCAGCGTAGCGGGAGAGCTGCTGGAGACCCAGTACTTC. Residues: CASSVAGELLETQYF.

The chain employs TRBV6-1 and TRBJ1-4, with TRBD1 as a possible D gene (6 bases). The CDR3 extends over 14 amino acids. Germline-derived CDR1 and CDR2 are MNHNS and SASEGT. The V end was cut by 7 bases, the J end by 8 bases, with 17 bases between. The CDR3 DNA follows: TGTGCCAGCACCCCCGGGCAGGGGTGGGAAAAACTGTTTTTT. Translated, it gives CASTPGQGWEKLFF.

The chain joins TRBV10-3 to TRBJ2-3; the match to TRBD2 covers 8 bases. Trimming cost V 3 bases and J 2 bases; bases outside gene matches: 1. CDR1 and CDR2 from the germline V gene are ENHRY and SYGVKD. This CDR3 is built from 14 residues. This CDR3 reads CAISDGRATDTQYF. In nucleotides, the CDR3 is TGTGCCATCAGTGACGGGAGGGCCACAGATACGCAGTATTTT.

V and J are TRBV7-2 and TRBJ1-2; D possibly corresponds to TRBD1 (5 bases). V gave up 5 bases and J gave up 4 bases, with 11 bases separating them. The CDR3 is 13 amino acids. CDR1 is SGHTA and CDR2 is FQGNSA in the germline V gene. The CDR3 coding sequence is TGTGCCAGCAGCCCTGACAGTTTCTATGGCTACACCTTC. Amino acids: CASSPDSFYGYTF.

CDR3 protein: CAWSRGRAETQYF. In DNA form, the CDR3 reads TGTGCCTGGAGCAGGGGGCGCGCAGAGACCCAGTACTTC. The chain joins TRBV30 to TRBJ2-5; the match to TRBD1 covers 8 bases. The CDR3 spans 13 residues. Trimming cost V 3 bases and J 4 bases; bases outside gene matches: 4. Looked up from germline, CDR1 is GTSNPN and CDR2 is SVGIG (reference sequence).

V gene TRBV10-3 combines with J gene TRBJ2-7; perhaps TRBD1 as D (5 bases). Germline loops: CDR1 ENHRY, CDR2 SYGVKD. V was shortened by 0 bases and J by 7 bases, with 7 bases between the two germline ends. The CDR3 has 12 residues. The CDR3, as DNA: TGTGCCATCAGTGAGTCTACAGGAGAGCAGTACTTC. It is translated as CAISESTGEQYF.

The V call is TRBV27, the J call TRBJ2-4, with 10 bases aligning to TRBD1. The V segment lost 1 base and the J segment 4 bases; nucleotides outside the gene matches: 7. Germline V CDR1 and CDR2: MNHEY, SMNVEV (reference sequence). The CDR3 contains 17 residues. The CDR3 protein is CASSLLGQGSQKNIQYF. The CDR3 DNA reads as TGTGCCAGCAGTTTATTGGGACAGGGGTCCCAAAAAAACATTCAGTACTTC.

In its sample, this clone was seen a few times. The rearrangement uses TRBV9 and TRBJ2-7; TRBD1 is a possible D gene (6 bases). Trimming cost V 0 bases and J 3 bases, with 13 bases left between them. In germline, CDR1 is SGDLS, CDR2 YYNGEE. This CDR3 region has 15 residues. CDR3 coding DNA: TGTGCCAGCAGCGTAGACCCCTTGGACAGCTACGAGCAGTACTTC. Translated: CASSVDPLDSYEQYF.

J is TRBJ2-7 and V is TRBV6-5, with D perhaps matching TRBD1 (6 bases). The germline V gene has CDR1 MNHEY and CDR2 SVGAGI. The CDR3 length is 14 residues. V was cut by 6 bases and J by 6 bases, with 18 bases left in between. CDR3 in amino acids: CASRRDRSLSEQYF. DNA of the CDR3: TGTGCCAGCAGACGAGACAGGTCTCTTTCCGAGCAGTACTTC.

V is TRBV9 and J is TRBJ2-1, with 7 bases lining up with TRBD2. V lost 0 bases to trimming and J lost 2 bases; unmatched junction nucleotides: 5. This CDR3 spans 16 amino acids. Germline CDR1 SGDLS, CDR2 YYNGEE. The CDR3 sequence: CASSVGLAGAYNEQFF. In DNA form, the CDR3 reads TGTGCCAGCAGCGTAGGTCTTGCGGGGGCCTACAATGAGCAGTTCTTC.

The rearrangement uses TRBV29-1 and TRBJ2-1; no clear D gene. V lost 5 bases and J lost 11, with 10 bases in between. The CDR3 contains 10 residues. Germline V lookup: CDR1 SQVTM, CDR2 ANQGSEA. The chain's CDR3 is CSVTSEQQFF. CDR3 DNA sequence: TGCAGCGTTACTTCCGAACAGCAGTTCTTC.

In this sample, this clone turned up once. CDR3: CASTTGGSSYSNQPQHF. DNA for the CDR3: TGTGCCAGTACGACAGGGGGTTCCTCCTATAGCAATCAGCCCCAGCATTTT. J is TRBJ1-5 and V is TRBV19; 9 bases match TRBD1. V lost 7 bases and J lost 0; bases outside the gene matches: 10. CDR3 length: 17 residues. Germline loops: CDR1 LNHDA, CDR2 SQIVND (reference sequence).

The chain carries TRBV5-1 and TRBJ1-5; 7 nucleotides agree with TRBD1. The CDR3 is 13 amino acids. V was clipped by 5 bases and J by 5 bases; unmatched bases: 4. Germline V gives CDR1 SGHRS, CDR2 YFSETQ. Here the CDR3 reads CASSRTGDQPQHF. CDR3 in DNA: TGCGCCAGCAGTCGGACAGGAGATCAGCCCCAGCATTTT.

The gene calls are TRBV5-5 and TRBJ2-7, with D tentatively TRBD1 (5 bases). This CDR3 is 17 amino acids long. The germline V and J ends were trimmed by 0 bases and 2 bases, with 18 bases remaining between them. Germline CDR1 is SGHKS and CDR2 is YYEKEE (reference sequence). CDR3 residues: CASSLAARTQGPYEQYF. Written as DNA, the CDR3 is TGTGCCAGCAGCTTGGCGGCTAGGACACAAGGGCCCTACGAGCAGTACTTC.

The chain couples TRBV7-2 to TRBJ1-1; TRBD1 might be the D (6 bases). Trimming pared 2 bases from V and 5 bases from J, leaving 9 bases between. Germline lookup yields CDR1 SGHTA and CDR2 FQGNSA. This CDR3 region has 13 residues. The CDR3 spells CASSLTGRTEAFF. The CDR3 DNA reads as TGTGCCAGCAGCTTAACAGGGCGGACTGAAGCTTTCTTT.

This sequence joins TRBV5-4 and TRBJ2-1; 10 bases line up with TRBD2. Germline V CDR1 and CDR2: SGHNT, YYREEE (reference sequence). With V trimmed by 0 bases and J by 7 bases, 7 bases remained unmatched. This CDR3 contains 16 residues. CDR3 nucleotide sequence: TGTGCCAGCAGCTTGGGGCTAGCGGGAGCCGGGAATGAGCAGTTCTTC. It encodes CASSLGLAGAGNEQFF.

This chain links TRBV7-2 with TRBJ1-1; D is possibly TRBD1 (5 bases). V was clipped by 6 bases and J by 1 base, with 15 bases between them. This CDR3 region has 15 residues. CDR1 is SGHTA, CDR2 FQGNSA, per germline. The CDR3 loop reads CASSPAGGRNTEAFF. CDR3 DNA: TGTGCCAGCAGTCCGGCGGGGGGTCGGAACACTGAAGCTTTCTTT.

The CDR3 sequence is CSSSEGTDQPQHF. As DNA, the CDR3 is TGCAGCTCTAGTGAGGGTACGGATCAGCCCCAGCATTTT. This rearrangement joins TRBV29-1 to TRBJ1-5; D gene ambiguous. The CDR3 covers 13 residues. Germline CDR1 reads SQVTM; CDR2 reads ANQGSEA. Trimming removed 8 bases at V and 5 bases at J, with 16 bases between.

J is TRBJ2-7 and V is TRBV25-1; 15 bases agree with TRBD2. The CDR3 totals 18 residues. Looked up from germline, CDR1 is MGHDK and CDR2 is SYGVNS. V dropped 3 bases and J dropped 2; count of bases not matched to a gene: 8. This CDR3 is CASSDSGLAGGRPYEQYF. The CDR3 DNA reads as TGTGCCAGCAGTGACTCCGGACTAGCGGGAGGGAGGCCCTACGAGCAGTACTTC.

V usage is TRBV7-8 and J usage is TRBJ2-2; TRBD2 aligns across 11 bases. The CDR3 sequence is 16 residues long. Germline trimming cut 5 bases from V and 2 bases from J; bases unmatched to any gene: 4. Germline V CDR1 and CDR2: SGHVS, FQNEAQ. This CDR3 is CASSPTSGTNTGELFF. CDR3 nucleotide sequence: TGTGCCAGCAGCCCGACTAGCGGGACAAACACCGGGGAGCTGTTTTTT.

The V call is TRBV5-1, the J call TRBJ2-7; 8 bases are a match to TRBD1. CDR1 and CDR2 (germline): SGHRS, YFSETQ. CDR3 size: 16 residues. J gave up 5 bases and V 4 bases, and 14 bases lay outside the gene matches. As DNA, the CDR3 is TGCGCCAGCAGCGACAAAACGGGACAGGCAGAAAACGAGCAGTACTTC. Amino acids: CASSDKTGQAENEQYF.

This chain links TRBV7-9 with TRBJ2-1, with 11 positions matching TRBD2. V lost 3 bases to trimming and J lost 4 bases; unmatched junction nucleotides: 2. The CDR3 sequence is 15 residues long. Germline V CDR1 and CDR2: SEHNR, FQNEAQ (reference sequence). The CDR3 DNA reads TGTGCCAGCAGCTTGGGACTAGCGGTTTACAATGAGCAGTTCTTC. This encodes CASSLGLAVYNEQFF.

This chain connects TRBV5-5 to TRBJ2-7, with D uncertain. Germline-derived CDR1 and CDR2 are SGHKS and YYEKEE (reference sequence). The CDR3 loop spans 13 amino acids. Trimming removed 5 bases at V and 4 bases at J, with 13 bases between. CDR3 DNA: TGTGCCAGCAGACTTGTAGCCAGTTACGAGCAGTACTTC. This gives the protein CASRLVASYEQYF.

For the CDR3, the DNA is TGTGCCAGCAGATCGGGTAGCGGAAACACCGGGGAGCTGTTTTTT. This translates into CASRSGSGNTGELFF. J is TRBJ2-2 and V is TRBV7-2; a possible D gene is TRBD2 (6 bases). CDR1 and CDR2 from the germline V gene are SGHTA and FQGNSA. This CDR3 has 15 residues. V was trimmed by 6 bases and J by 2 bases, leaving 13 bases between them.